This TCR beta chain was retrieved from a study of shared clonotypes between healthy human individuals. Study summary: CD8 memory received one plate per donor, CD8 naive two, CD4 memory three and CD4 naive three. General observations from the study: The study sampled only blood, and tissue repertoires likely differ. What rarefaction showed was incomplete sorted-subset sequencing despite large depth.

CD45RO-negative, CCR7-selected cells formed the naive CD8 fraction, which excluded terminally differentiated effector memory CD45RA+ cells. A word on this clone: Antigen unknown.

The assay was immunoSEQ multiplex PCR, and TCRdb's table has in-frame clones only and misses some. The sample records 1.5 million to 2.5 million clones, approximately 94% being singletons. The material sequenced was naive CD8+ T cells sorted from blood. The sequence was collected from a man between 18 and 35 years old in good health.

As DNA, the CDR3 is TGCGCCAGCAGCCTGGGACTGTCTGGAAACACCATATATTTT. Translated, it gives CASSLGLSGNTIYF. This chain links TRBV4-1 with TRBJ1-3; tentative D call: TRBD1 (5 bases). From germline, CDR1 is MGHRA and CDR2 YSYEKL. There are 14 residues in the CDR3. V was shortened by 4 bases and J by 1 base, with 8 bases between the two germline ends.